This TCR beta chain was observed in a study of CD8 T cells in Susac syndrome. Study context: Blood was drawn from patients with Susac syndrome. At that point, they were therapy-naive, on corticosteroids, or on intravenous immunoglobulin alone. Whole-study results and caveats: Clonal CD8+ expansion in Susac was highest in TEMRA cells and active patients.

This CDR3 region has 13 residues. Germline-derived CDR1 and CDR2 are SGHRS and YFSETQ. V lost 5 bases to trimming and J lost 7 bases, with 13 bases between them. As regards this clonotype: Its antigen is as yet unknown.

RNA was extracted with the RNeasy kit, and a quantity of roughly 0.5 to 1 ug was reverse transcribed using random hexamers. TCRdb itself ran the immunoSEQ multiplex PCR reads through MiXCR, one entry per CDR3 protein. The data contain about 100,000 distinct CDR3 sequences, nearly 97% of them seen just once; the ten biggest clones take up 0.3%. Purification of the CD8+ and CD4+ T cells relied on negative isolation, and TEMRA cells underwent FACS enrichment. The chain has TRBV5-1 and TRBJ2-1; a possible D gene is TRBD1 (6 bases). This sequence was found in a human donor with Susac syndrome. Source material: CD8+ T cells from PBMCs. The CDR3 loop is CASRRTDENEQFF. The CDR3 DNA reads as TGCGCCAGCAGGCGGACAGATGAGAATGAGCAGTTCTTC.